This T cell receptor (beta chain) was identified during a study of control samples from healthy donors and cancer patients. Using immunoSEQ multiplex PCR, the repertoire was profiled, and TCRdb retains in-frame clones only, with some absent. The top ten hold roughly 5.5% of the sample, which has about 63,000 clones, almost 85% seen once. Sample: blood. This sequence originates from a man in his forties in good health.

The CDR3 DNA reads as TGTGCCAGCAGTCGGGACAGGGGCGGGACCCAGTACTTC. Protein sequence: CASSRDRGGTQYF. The chain couples TRBV2 to TRBJ2-5; 10 nucleotides align to TRBD1. CDR1 and CDR2 from the germline V gene are SNHLY and FYNNEI. The CDR3 consists of 13 residues. Trimming took 5 bases from V and 7 from J; bases not matched to a gene: 4.